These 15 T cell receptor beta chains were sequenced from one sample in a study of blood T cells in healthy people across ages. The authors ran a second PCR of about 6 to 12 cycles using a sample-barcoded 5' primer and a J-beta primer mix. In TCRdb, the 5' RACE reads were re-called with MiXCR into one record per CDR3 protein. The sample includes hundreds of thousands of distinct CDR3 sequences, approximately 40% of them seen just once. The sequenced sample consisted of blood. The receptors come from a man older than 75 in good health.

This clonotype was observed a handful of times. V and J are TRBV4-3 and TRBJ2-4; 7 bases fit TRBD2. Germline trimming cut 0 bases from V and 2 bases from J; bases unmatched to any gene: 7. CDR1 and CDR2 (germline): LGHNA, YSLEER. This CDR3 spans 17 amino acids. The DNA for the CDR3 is TGCGCCAGCAGCCAAGATGTTGCGGGGGACCCCAAAAACATTCAGTACTTC. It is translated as CASSQDVAGDPKNIQYF.

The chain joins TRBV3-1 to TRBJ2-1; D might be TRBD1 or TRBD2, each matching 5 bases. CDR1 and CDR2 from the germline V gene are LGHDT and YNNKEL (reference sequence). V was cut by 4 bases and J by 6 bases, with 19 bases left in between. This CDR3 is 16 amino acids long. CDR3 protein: CASSREGRLRFNEQFF. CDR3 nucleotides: TGTGCCAGCAGCCGAGAGGGACGCCTTCGGTTCAATGAGCAGTTCTTC.

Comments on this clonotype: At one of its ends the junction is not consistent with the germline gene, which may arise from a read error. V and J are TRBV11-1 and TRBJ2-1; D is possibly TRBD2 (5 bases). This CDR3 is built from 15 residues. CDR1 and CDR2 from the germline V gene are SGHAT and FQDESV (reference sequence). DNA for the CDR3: TGTGCCTGCAGCTTAGTTAGCGTTATAAACAATGAGCAGTTCTTC. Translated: CACSLVSVINNEQFF. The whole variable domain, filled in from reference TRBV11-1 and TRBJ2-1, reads EAEVAQSPRYKITEKSQAVAFWCDPISGHATLYWYRQILGQGPELLVQFQDESVVDDSQLPKDRFSAERLKGVDSTLKIQPAELGDSAMYLCACSLVSVINNEQFFGPGTRLTVL.

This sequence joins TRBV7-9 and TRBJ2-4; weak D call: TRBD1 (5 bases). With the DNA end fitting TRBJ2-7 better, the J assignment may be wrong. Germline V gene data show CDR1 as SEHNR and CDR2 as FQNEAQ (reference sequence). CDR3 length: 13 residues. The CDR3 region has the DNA TGTGCCAGCAGCTTTGGGGCAGAAGGCGAGCAGTACTTC. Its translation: CASSFGAEGEQYF.

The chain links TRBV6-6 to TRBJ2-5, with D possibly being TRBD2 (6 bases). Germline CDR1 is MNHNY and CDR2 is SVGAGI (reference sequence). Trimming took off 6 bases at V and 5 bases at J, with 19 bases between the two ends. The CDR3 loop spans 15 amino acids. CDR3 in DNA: TGTGCCAGCAGCAATAGCGGTCATAGAGGCGAGACCCAGTACTTC. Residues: CASSNSGHRGETQYF.

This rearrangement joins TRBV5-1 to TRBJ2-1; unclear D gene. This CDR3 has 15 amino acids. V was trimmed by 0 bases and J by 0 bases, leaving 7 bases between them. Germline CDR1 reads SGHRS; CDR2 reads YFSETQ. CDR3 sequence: CASSLERVSYNEQFF. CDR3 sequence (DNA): TGCGCCAGCAGCTTGGAGCGCGTCTCCTACAATGAGCAGTTCTTC.

The CDR3 bases are TGCAGTGCTTACCGTAGCGGATCTACAATGATGCAGTACTTC. Protein sequence: CSAYRSGSTMMQYF. This sequence joins TRBV20-1 and TRBJ2-7, with D possibly matching TRBD2 (6 bases). Germline V gene sequence: CDR1 DFQATT, CDR2 SNEGSKA (reference sequence). The CDR3 totals 14 residues. V lost 5 bases to trimming and J lost 9 bases, with 23 bases between them.

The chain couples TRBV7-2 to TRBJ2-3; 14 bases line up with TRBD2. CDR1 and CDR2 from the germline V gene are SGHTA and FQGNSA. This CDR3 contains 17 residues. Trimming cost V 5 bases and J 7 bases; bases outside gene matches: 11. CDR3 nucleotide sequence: TGTGCCAGCAGCCTCCAGGGGACTAGCGGGAGAGTAAATACGCAGTATTTT. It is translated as CASSLQGTSGRVNTQYF.

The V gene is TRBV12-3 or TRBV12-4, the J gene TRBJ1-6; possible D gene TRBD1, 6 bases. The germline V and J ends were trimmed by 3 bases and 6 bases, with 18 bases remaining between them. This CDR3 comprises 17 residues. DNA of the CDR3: TGTGCCAGCAGTTTCCTCGGACAGAAAAATTTTAATTCACCCCTCCACTTT. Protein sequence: CASSFLGQKNFNSPLHF.

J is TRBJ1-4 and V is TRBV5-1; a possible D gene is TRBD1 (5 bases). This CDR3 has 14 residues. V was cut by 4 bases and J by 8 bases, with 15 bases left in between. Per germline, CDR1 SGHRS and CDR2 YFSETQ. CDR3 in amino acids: CASSAIGTVEKLFF. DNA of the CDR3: TGCGCCAGCAGCGCTATTGGGACGGTCGAAAAACTGTTTTTT.

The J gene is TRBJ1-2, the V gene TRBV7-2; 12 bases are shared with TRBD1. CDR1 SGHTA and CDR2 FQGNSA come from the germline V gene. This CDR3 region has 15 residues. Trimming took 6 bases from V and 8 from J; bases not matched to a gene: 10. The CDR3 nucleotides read TGTGCCAGCAGTGCCTCCGGGACAGGGGGCGCGGGCTACACCTTC. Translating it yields CASSASGTGGAGYTF.

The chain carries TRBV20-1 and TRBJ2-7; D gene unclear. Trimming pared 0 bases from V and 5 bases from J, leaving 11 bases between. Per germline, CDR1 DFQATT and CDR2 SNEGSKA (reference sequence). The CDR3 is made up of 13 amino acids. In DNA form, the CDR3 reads TGCAGTGCTAGAGATCTCGGCCCCCACGAGCAGTACTTC. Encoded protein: CSARDLGPHEQYF.

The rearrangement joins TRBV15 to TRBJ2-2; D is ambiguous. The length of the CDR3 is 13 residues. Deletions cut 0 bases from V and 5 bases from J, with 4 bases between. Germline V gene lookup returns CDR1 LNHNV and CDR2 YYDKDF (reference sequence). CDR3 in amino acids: CATSRDKTGELFF. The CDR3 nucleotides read TGTGCCACCAGCAGAGATAAAACCGGGGAGCTGTTTTTT.

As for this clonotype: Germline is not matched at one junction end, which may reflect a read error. CDR3 nucleotides: TGCGCCAGCAGCCAAGATGAAAGAAACACCACATATTTT. Translation gives CASSQDERNTTYF. V is TRBV4-3 and J is TRBJ1-3, with no clear D. The CDR3 contains 13 residues. Germline CDR1 LGHNA, CDR2 YSLEER.

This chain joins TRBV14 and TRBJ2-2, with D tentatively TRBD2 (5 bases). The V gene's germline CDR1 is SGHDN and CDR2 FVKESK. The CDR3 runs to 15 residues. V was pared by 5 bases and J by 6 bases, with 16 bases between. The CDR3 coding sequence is TGTGCCAGCAGCTTTCGACGGGGTCTGGCCGGGGAGCTGTTTTTT. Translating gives CASSFRRGLAGELFF.